Listed here is a single TCR beta chain. Its cognate antigen has yet to be identified. The input lacks base qualities; no much larger clone sits a single base away. This entry is derived from a study of Tregs in tolerant kidney transplant recipients (dated by TCRdb to between 2019 and 2020). Some background on the complete study: Before combined kidney and bone marrow transplantation, this study identified donor-specific regulatory T cells using TCRbeta sequencing and then followed those same cells after transplant. TCRbeta repertoire sequencing was used in a few healthy controls to compare several ways of expanding Tregs specific for an allogeneic donor.

As encoded in the germline V gene, CDR1 is MGHDK while CDR2 is SYGVNS. The CDR3 sequence holds 13 residues, the cysteine and phenylalanine included. The entry retains the CDR3 DNA only, 39 bases that are in frame from base 1. Deletion took 2 bases off V and 5 bases off J, with a span of 9 bases between the germline ends. For TCRbeta CDR3 sequencing, genomic DNA was extracted from sorted cells using the QIAGEN DNeasy Blood and Tissue Kit. High-throughput TCRbeta CDR3 sequencing, which included PCR amplification with bias correction and internal controls, was done commercially through immunoSEQ. On the authors' methods: Unique productive TCRbeta sequences were defined by CDR3 nucleotide sequence when primers matched and otherwise by CDR3 amino acid sequence together with Vbeta and Jbeta genes. To correct for sorting error, sequences found in more than one sorted population at a frequency ratio of 2:1 or less were discarded, and the remaining shared sequences were assigned to the population with the higher frequency. A sequence was defined as donor-reactive if the sequence was expanded at least 5-fold in CFSE-low cells compared with unstimulated cells and had a frequency of at least 0.01% in CFSE-low cells. Repertoire divergence was quantified by Jensen-Shannon divergence using the top 100 TCRbeta sequences ranked by frequency. For samples with multiple sequencing runs, sorting error was corrected separately for each run before the runs were pooled. What TCRdb holds here is the immuneACCESS table cut down to in-frame rearrangements. Part of the clones is not present; checked against another copy, under half of the missing clones reflect an unresolved V gene, and the others are unexplained. V and J calls and clone size follow that table, whereas D and trimming were derived from the DNA. In this sample the table shows some 68,000 clones, 84% of which occur a single time. Jointly, the top ten make up around 4% of the sample.

Unstimulated Tregs (CD4+CD25+CD127-), CD4+ non-Tregs (CD4+CD25-), CD4 and CD8 cells were FACS-sorted from thawed PBMCs. Healthy control blood was obtained either as purchased buffy coats or from healthy volunteers. Healthy control blood was processed by Ficoll density gradient to PBMCs and cryopreserved; patient PBMCs were collected before and after transplant. Broad study findings and their caveats: Expanding Tregs with activated donor B cells appeared to identify the most biologically relevant and donor-specific TCRbeta repertoire. The study was constrained by small patient numbers, and validation of the findings is required in larger populations and under other immunosuppression protocols. Although technical replication error seemed to be minimal, the question of biological reproducibility was not addressed directly.

The TCR originated in a human donor in good health. The sequenced sample was CD4+ T cells from blood. The chain links TRBV25-1 with TRBJ1-1, with TRBD1 perhaps the D gene, on 5 matching bases. The DNA sequence is TGTGCCAGCAGTGAAGAAGGGGATACTGAAGCTTTCTTT. Translated, it reads CASSEEGDTEAFF.